This TCR beta chain appears in the sequencing data of a study of blood T cell repertoires in COVID-19. The overall study: Whether acute or convalescent, the COVID-19 samples came from the United States, Italy and Spain. PBMCs, B-cell-depleted T cells, or T cells were the source of the cDNA or gDNA that made up the material.

CDR3 length: 14 residues. V was cut by 1 base and J by 6 bases, with 13 bases left in between. Per germline, CDR1 SEHNR and CDR2 FQNEAQ (reference sequence). Authors' analysis steps: Reference gene primer amplification gave nucleated cell count estimates. Profiled with immunoSEQ multiplex PCR; TCRdb holds only in-frame clones, not every one. The D gene and trimming were derived from the DNA, and the V and J assignments and clone size from that table. Here the sample spans about 94,000 clones, about 86% being singletons. The receptor was derived from a man in his 60s with acute or convalescent COVID-19. Sequencing used peripheral blood. The chain has TRBV7-9 and TRBJ2-7; D is perhaps TRBD1 (6 bases). In DNA form, the CDR3 reads TGTGCCAGCAGCTTAGTGCTAGGGGGAAGCGAGCAGTACTTC. It translates to CASSLVLGGSEQYF.